This TCR beta chain is drawn from a study of blood T cell repertoires in COVID-19. For the study at large: Acute and convalescent COVID-19 specimens originated in the United States, Italy and Spain. Sample material is recorded as cDNA or gDNA derived from T cells, B-cell-depleted T cells, or PBMCs.

With V trimmed by 3 bases and J by 7 bases, 9 bases remained unmatched. The CDR3 has 14 amino acids. The germline V gene encodes CDR1 SGDLS and CDR2 YYNGEE. As originally analysed: Nucleated cell counts were estimated from reference gene primer amplification. Sequencing used immunoSEQ multiplex PCR; TCRdb keeps in-frame clones, though not all of them. V, J and clone size are those of that table, while D and trimming were read from the DNA. The sample yields a few hundred thousand clones, 85% to 90% seen once. The TCR sequence derives from a woman aged 55 to 70 with COVID-19, enrolled during active disease. Sequencing input: peripheral blood. The rearrangement links TRBV9 to TRBJ2-7; TRBD2 matches 8 bases. CDR3 bases: TGTGCCAGCAGCGCGACCGGGACTAGGAGTGAGCAGTACTTC. The encoded protein is CASSATGTRSEQYF.